A single sample is the source of the 13 T cell receptor beta chains below, sequenced in a study of T cell responses to AZD1222 COVID-19 vaccine. Sequencing used immunoSEQ multiplex PCR; TCRdb keeps in-frame clones, though not all of them. In the table there are 120,000 to 150,000 clones, approximately 90% of which are singletons. The source material was peripheral blood, sampled 28 days after the second AZD1222 dose. The receptor source for this set is an adult who received the AZD1222 COVID-19 vaccine.

The chain joins TRBV5-8 to TRBJ1-5; possibly TRBD1 for D (5 bases). The germline gives CDR1 SGHTS, CDR2 YDEGEE. The V gene lost 4 bases and the J gene lost 5 bases, with 13 bases spanning the gap. The CDR3 has 14 amino acids. CDR3 residues: CASSRVGGDQPQHF. In DNA, the CDR3 is TGTGCCAGCAGCCGGGTGGGGGGGGATCAGCCCCAGCATTTT.

The chain combines TRBV10-2 with TRBJ1-1, with 11 nucleotides matching TRBD1. The J segment lost 3 bases and the V segment lost 7 bases, leaving 7 bases of the junction unmatched. Germline loops: CDR1 WSHSY, CDR2 SAAADI. CDR3 length: 15 amino acids. In nucleotides, the CDR3 is TGCGCCAGCAAAGGAGGGGACAGGGGGGACACTGAAGCTTTCTTT. The encoded protein is CASKGGDRGDTEAFF.

J is TRBJ2-2 and V is TRBV5-1, with 9 bases that match TRBD2. CDR1 SGHRS and CDR2 YFSETQ come from the germline V gene. The CDR3 is made up of 17 amino acids. V trimming: 0 bases; J trimming: 5 bases; junction bases outside the gene matches: 8. As DNA, the CDR3 is TGCGCCAGCAGCTTGGCCGCGGCGGGAGGGGTTACCGGGGAGCTGTTTTTT. It encodes CASSLAAAGGVTGELFF.

A single count supports this clone. The chain links TRBV11-3 to TRBJ2-2; TRBD1 agrees at 7 bases. The CDR3 runs 15 residues. V was pared by 3 bases and J by 1 base, with 2 bases of the junction left unmatched. Germline-derived CDR1 and CDR2 are SGHNT and YENEEA. DNA for the CDR3: TGTGCCAGCAGCTTTTGGACAGGGAACACCGGGGAGCTGTTTTTT. Translation: CASSFWTGNTGELFF.

This sequence joins TRBV7-2 and TRBJ1-4; no clear D. Germline values: CDR1 SGHTA, CDR2 FQGNSA. This CDR3 comprises 13 residues. V lost 2 bases to trimming and J lost 5 bases, with 6 bases between them. The CDR3 loop is CASSLNRNEKLFF. CDR3 DNA sequence: TGTGCCAGCAGCTTAAACCGGAATGAAAAACTGTTTTTT.

V usage is TRBV29-1 and J usage is TRBJ1-4, with 7 positions matching TRBD1. V lost 6 bases, J lost 8 bases, and 9 bases stayed unmatched. CDR1 SQVTM and CDR2 ANQGSEA come from the germline V gene. The CDR3 is 13 residues long. The CDR3, as DNA: TGCAGCGTGGGGGGACAGATGGAGGAAAAACTGTTTTTT. Residues: CSVGGQMEEKLFF.

The chain has TRBV6-2 or TRBV6-3 and TRBJ2-3; unclear D gene. V lost 6 bases and J lost 4, with 17 bases in between. The CDR3 consists of 15 residues. Per the germline V gene, CDR1 is MNHEY and CDR2 is SVGEGT. DNA of the CDR3: TGTGCCAGCAGCAACCCCCCCCTAGGAGCAGATACGCAGTATTTT. Translated: CASSNPPLGADTQYF.

The chain couples TRBV27 to TRBJ2-3; 8 positions match TRBD2. J lost 2 bases, V lost 8 bases, and 12 bases had no gene match. CDR3 length equals 16 residues. The germline V gene has CDR1 MNHEY and CDR2 SMNVEV (reference sequence). CDR3 in amino acids: CASSPVAGFITDTQYF. The CDR3 coding sequence is TGTGCCAGCTCGCCGGTAGCGGGATTCATCACAGATACGCAGTATTTT.

The J gene is TRBJ1-4, the V gene TRBV5-1; D not certain. Trimming left V 1 base short and J 4 bases short, with 26 bases between. In germline, CDR1 is SGHRS, CDR2 YFSETQ. This CDR3 has 20 amino acids. This CDR3 is CASSLSLPDRQQANNEKLFF. The CDR3 DNA sequence: TGCGCCAGCAGCTTGTCCTTACCGGACCGCCAGCAGGCTAATAATGAAAAACTGTTTTTT.

The chain links TRBV2 to TRBJ2-7; no firm D call. Germline CDR1 SNHLY, CDR2 FYNNEI. This CDR3 region has 15 residues. Trimming removed 7 bases at V and 5 bases at J, with 21 bases between. The CDR3 nucleotides read TGTGCCAGCACTCCCCTTAAAGGGAAGAAGGACGAGCAGTACTTC. Amino acids: CASTPLKGKKDEQYF.

Here the CDR3 reads CASRAGDANTGELFF. The CDR3 coding sequence is TGTGCCAGCAGAGCCGGCGACGCGAACACCGGGGAGCTGTTTTTT. The chain couples TRBV2 to TRBJ2-2; D unresolved. Trimming took 6 bases from V and 0 from J, leaving 11 bases between them. The CDR3 is 15 residues long. Germline V gene lookup returns CDR1 SNHLY and CDR2 FYNNEI.

V usage is TRBV4-3 and J usage is TRBJ2-7; the match to TRBD2 covers 13 bases. CDR1 LGHNA and CDR2 YSLEER come from the germline V gene. The CDR3 spans 17 residues. V was pared by 4 bases and J by 2 bases, with 8 bases of the junction left unmatched. The CDR3 spells CASSPGLAGAGAYEQYF. The CDR3 coding sequence is TGCGCCAGCAGCCCCGGACTAGCGGGAGCCGGGGCCTACGAGCAGTACTTC.

The CDR3 DNA is TGTGCCAGCTCACCACCGAATCTCGAGGGAGCGCGAACCTACGAGCAGTACTTC. Translated, it gives CASSPPNLEGARTYEQYF. The rearrangement links TRBV18 to TRBJ2-7; maybe TRBD2 (5 bases). With 0 bases removed from V and 2 bases from J, the gap between germline ends came to 20 bases. CDR1 KGHSH and CDR2 LQKENI come from the germline V gene. CDR3 length: 18 residues.